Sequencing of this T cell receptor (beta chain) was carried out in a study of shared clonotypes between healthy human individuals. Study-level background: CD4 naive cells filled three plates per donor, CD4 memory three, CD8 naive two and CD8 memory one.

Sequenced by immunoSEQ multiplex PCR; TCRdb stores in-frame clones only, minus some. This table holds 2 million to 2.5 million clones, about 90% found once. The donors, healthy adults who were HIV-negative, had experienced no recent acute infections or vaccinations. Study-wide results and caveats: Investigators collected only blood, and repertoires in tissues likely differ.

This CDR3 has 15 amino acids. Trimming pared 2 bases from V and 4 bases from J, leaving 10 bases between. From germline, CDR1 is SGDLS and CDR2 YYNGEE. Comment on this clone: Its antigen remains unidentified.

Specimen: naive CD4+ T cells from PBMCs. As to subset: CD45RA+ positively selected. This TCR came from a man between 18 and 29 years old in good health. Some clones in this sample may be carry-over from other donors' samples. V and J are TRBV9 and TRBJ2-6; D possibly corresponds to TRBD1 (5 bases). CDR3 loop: CASSVGARGANVLTF. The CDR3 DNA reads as TGTGCCAGCAGCGTTGGGGCGCGCGGGGCCAACGTCCTGACTTTC.